The 7 T cell receptor beta chains reported below all come from one sample, sequenced in a study of cytomegalovirus exposure and HLA in healthy donors. Both 60 Vbeta primers and 13 Jbeta primers went into the PCR. The data were produced by immunoSEQ multiplex PCR, yet TCRdb's version contains in-frame clones alone and is incomplete. The table lists about 200,000 clones, around 82% of them singletons. Sequencing used PBMCs. The receptor set was obtained from a woman in her thirties in good health and CMV-seronegative.

The rearrangement links TRBV6-1 to TRBJ1-2, with D maybe TRBD1 (5 bases). Germline CDR1 and CDR2: MNHNS and SASEGT. V lost 6 bases to trimming and J lost 4 bases, with 15 bases between them. The CDR3 sequence is 14 residues long. CDR3 in amino acids: CASRGRQPIYGYTF. CDR3 nucleotide sequence: TGTGCCAGCAGAGGCCGACAGCCGATCTATGGCTACACCTTC.

The chain is built from TRBV2 and TRBJ1-5, with TRBD1 matching over 8 bases. CDR1 is SNHLY, CDR2 FYNNEI, per germline. CDR3 length: 14 residues. J was trimmed by 5 bases and V by 3 bases; bases with no gene match: 3. CDR3 in amino acids: CASSDSGGHQPQHF. In nucleotides, the CDR3 is TGTGCCAGCAGTGATTCAGGGGGCCATCAGCCCCAGCATTTT.

This clone was found a few times. CDR3 sequence reads: CASSQALAGGGTYEQYF. The DNA for the CDR3 is TGTGCCAGCAGCCAGGCGCTGGCGGGAGGGGGAACCTACGAGCAGTACTTC. This chain joins TRBV7-2 and TRBJ2-7, with TRBD2 matching 9 bases. The germline gives CDR1 SGHTA, CDR2 FQGNSA. Trimming took 5 bases from V and 2 from J; bases not matched to a gene: 13. The CDR3 covers 17 residues.

The V and J genes are TRBV29-1 and TRBJ1-2, with D possibly being TRBD1 (5 bases). Germline V gene data show CDR1 as SQVTM and CDR2 as ANQGSEA. This CDR3 region has 11 residues. The V gene lost 6 bases and the J gene lost 6 bases, with 11 bases spanning the gap. The CDR3: CSVEGSDGYTF. The CDR3 DNA is TGCAGCGTGGAGGGGTCGGATGGCTACACCTTC.

In its sample, this clone was seen once. A read error may account for a junction end that differs from germline. V gene TRBV5-1 combines with J gene TRBJ2-1; perhaps TRBD2 as D (7 bases). Germline V gene sequence: CDR1 SGHRS, CDR2 YFSETQ. The CDR3 length is 16 residues. CDR3 amino acids: CAGSWGRGGSGNEQFF. DNA of the CDR3: TGCGCCGGCAGCTGGGGAAGGGGGGGTTCAGGCAATGAGCAGTTCTTC.

The V gene is TRBV5-1, the J gene TRBJ1-1; D possibly corresponds to TRBD1 (6 bases). Deletions cut 7 bases from V and 0 bases from J, with 19 bases between. Looked up from germline, CDR1 is SGHRS and CDR2 is YFSETQ. This CDR3 comprises 16 residues. The CDR3 region is CASRGTSGTMNTEAFF. CDR3 DNA sequence: TGCGCCAGCCGCGGGACATCAGGGACTATGAACACTGAAGCTTTCTTT.

The V gene is TRBV27, the J gene TRBJ1-1; 7 nucleotides agree with TRBD1. In germline, CDR1 is MNHEY, CDR2 SMNVEV (reference sequence). Trimming took 2 bases from V and 5 from J; bases not matched to a gene: 5. The CDR3 sequence is 14 residues long. The CDR3 region is CASSLRQGGTEAFF. CDR3 DNA: TGTGCCAGCAGTTTACGACAGGGAGGTACTGAAGCTTTCTTT.